This is a list of T cell receptor beta chains from one sample in a study of cytomegalovirus exposure and HLA in healthy donors. Clones were sequenced by immunoSEQ multiplex PCR, and TCRdb holds only the in-frame ones, with some missing. The top ten hold about 2.2% of the sample, which has about 150,000 clones, roughly 84% seen once. Sequencing used PBMCs. These receptors originate from a human donor in good health. Each CDR3 is given with its conserved first and last residue. The order of the fields is V gene, J gene, D gene, clone size, CDR3 protein, CDR3 DNA. The D gene is left open where the match is weak. Clone size is given for some rows only: seen once, a few or many times, or a class if the clone is expanded.

V: TRBV5-1
J: TRBJ1-1
D: -
size: -
CDR3: CASTILDLNTEAFF
DNA: TGCGCCAGCACCATACTAGACCTAAACACTGAAGCTTTCTTT

V: TRBV19
J: TRBJ2-5
D: -
size: -
CDR3: CASTPSGLGRETQYF
DNA: TGTGCCAGTACCCCATCCGGGTTGGGGAGGGAGACCCAGTACTTC

V: TRBV5-6
J: TRBJ1-1
D: -
size: -
CDR3: CASSLAANWRNTEAFF
DNA: TGTGCCAGCAGCTTGGCGGCGAATTGGAGGAACACTGAAGCTTTCTTT

V: TRBV30
J: TRBJ1-2
D: TRBD1
size: -
CDR3: CAWSGFGTVNYGYTF
DNA: TGTGCCTGGAGTGGTTTCGGGACAGTTAACTATGGCTACACCTTC

V: TRBV9
J: TRBJ2-7
D: -
size: -
CDR3: CASSVADSSYEQYF
DNA: TGTGCCAGCAGCGTAGCCGACAGCTCCTACGAGCAGTACTTC

V: TRBV4-1
J: TRBJ1-5
D: TRBD1
size: -
CDR3: CASSQGFGTANQPQHF
DNA: TGCGCCAGCAGCCAAGGGTTCGGGACAGCGAATCAGCCCCAGCATTTT

V: TRBV27
J: TRBJ2-5
D: TRBD1
size: -
CDR3: CASSFWTGGEETQYF
DNA: TGTGCCAGCAGTTTTTGGACAGGGGGCGAGGAGACCCAGTACTTC

V: TRBV9
J: TRBJ2-7
D: -
size: -
CDR3: CASSPGGSEQYF
DNA: TGTGCCAGCAGCCCCGGAGGATCCGAGCAGTACTTC

V: TRBV28
J: TRBJ1-5
D: -
size: -
CDR3: CASRSTLANQPQHF
DNA: TGTGCCAGCAGATCCACACTAGCCAATCAGCCCCAGCATTTT

V: TRBV7-9
J: TRBJ2-1
D: TRBD2
size: medium-sized
CDR3: CASSSRRLAGAPNEQFF
DNA: TGTGCCAGCAGCTCGAGAAGGCTAGCGGGAGCCCCCAATGAGCAGTTCTTC

V: TRBV9
J: TRBJ1-2
D: TRBD1
size: -
CDR3: CASSTTGQGLNYGYTF
DNA: TGTGCCAGCAGCACTACGGGACAGGGGCTCAACTATGGCTACACCTTC

V: TRBV27
J: TRBJ2-3
D: TRBD1
size: -
CDR3: CASSSRDSRTDTQYF
DNA: TGTGCCAGCAGTTCCCGGGACAGTCGCACAGATACGCAGTATTTT

V: TRBV4-1
J: TRBJ1-1
D: -
size: once
CDR3: CASSQRDKNTEAFF
DNA: TGCGCCAGCAGCCAAAGGGACAAGAACACTGAAGCTTTCTTT

V: TRBV28
J: TRBJ2-3
D: TRBD2
size: -
CDR3: CASSSLAGGPNTQYF
DNA: TGTGCCAGCAGTTCGCTAGCGGGAGGGCCAAATACGCAGTATTTT

V: TRBV7-9
J: TRBJ1-1
D: TRBD1
size: once
CDR3: CASSIGTGWNTEAFF
DNA: TGTGCCAGCAGCATCGGGACAGGGTGGAACACTGAAGCTTTCTTT

V: TRBV18
J: TRBJ1-2
D: -
size: once
CDR3: CASSHPGKANYGYTF
DNA: TGTGCCAGCTCCCACCCCGGGAAAGCTAACTATGGCTACACCTTC

V: TRBV9
J: TRBJ2-1
D: TRBD1
size: -
CDR3: CASSVLGGTALKEQFF
DNA: TGTGCCAGCAGCGTATTAGGTGGGACAGCTCTAAAGGAGCAGTTCTTC

V: TRBV7-8
J: TRBJ1-1
D: TRBD1
size: -
CDR3: CASSLATGGLKSEAFF
DNA: TGTGCCAGCAGCTTAGCGACAGGGGGTCTTAAGTCTGAAGCTTTCTTT

V: TRBV29-1
J: TRBJ1-2
D: -
size: -
CDR3: CSVDPYGYTF
DNA: TGCAGCGTTGATCCTTATGGCTACACCTTC

V: TRBV28
J: TRBJ1-5
D: TRBD1
size: -
CDR3: CASSKTGVYSNQPQHF
DNA: TGTGCCAGCAGCAAAACAGGGGTATATAGCAATCAGCCCCAGCATTTT

V: TRBV5-1
J: TRBJ2-6
D: -
size: -
CDR3: CASSQILSGANVLTF
DNA: TGCGCCAGCAGCCAAATACTCTCTGGGGCCAACGTCCTGACTTTC

V: TRBV5-1
J: TRBJ2-1
D: -
size: -
CDR3: CASSLQGRHNEQFF
DNA: TGCGCCAGCAGCTTGCAGGGTAGGCACAATGAGCAGTTCTTC

V: TRBV7-9
J: TRBJ1-1
D: -
size: -
CDR3: CASSLVGTRLEAFF
DNA: TGTGCCAGCAGCTTAGTTGGGACAAGACTTGAAGCTTTCTTT

V: TRBV27
J: TRBJ1-4
D: TRBD1
size: -
CDR3: CASSLKGTGPTNEKLFF
DNA: TGTGCCAGCAGTCTTAAAGGGACAGGGCCGACTAATGAAAAACTGTTTTTT

V: TRBV4-1
J: TRBJ1-1
D: -
size: -
CDR3: CASSHVRQATEAFF
DNA: TGCGCCAGCAGCCATGTGAGACAGGCGACTGAAGCTTTCTTT

V: TRBV5-1
J: TRBJ2-3
D: TRBD2
size: -
CDR3: CASSIFGVAGGRSTDTQYF
DNA: TGCGCCAGCAGCATCTTTGGGGTAGCGGGGGGCCGAAGCACAGATACGCAGTATTTT

V: TRBV6-4
J: TRBJ1-6
D: -
size: -
CDR3: CASRLTVRDSPLHF
DNA: TGTGCCAGCAGACTGACAGTTAGGGATTCACCCCTCCACTTT

V: TRBV5-1
J: TRBJ1-5
D: TRBD1
size: -
CDR3: CASSPGDRTGGQPQHF
DNA: TGCGCCAGCAGCCCGGGGGACCGGACAGGGGGCCAGCCCCAGCATTTT

V: TRBV28
J: TRBJ1-5
D: -
size: -
CDR3: CASRSLPNQPQHF
DNA: TGTGCCAGCAGGAGTCTTCCTAATCAGCCCCAGCATTTT

V: TRBV27
J: TRBJ1-1
D: -
size: -
CDR3: CASSLRGFTEAFF
DNA: TGTGCCAGCAGCCTCAGGGGTTTTACTGAAGCTTTCTTT

V: TRBV5-1
J: TRBJ1-1
D: TRBD1
size: -
CDR3: CASSLEQGGSRTEAFF
DNA: TGCGCCAGCAGCTTGGAACAGGGGGGGTCGCGGACTGAAGCTTTCTTT

V: TRBV6-1
J: TRBJ2-7
D: -
size: -
CDR3: CASSEIRGNEQYF
DNA: TGTGCCAGCAGTGAAATTAGGGGGAACGAGCAGTACTTC

V: TRBV6-1
J: TRBJ1-4
D: TRBD1
size: once
CDR3: CASSLQGPGEKLFF
DNA: TGTGCCAGCAGTTTACAGGGGCCCGGGGAAAAACTGTTTTTT

V: TRBV9
J: TRBJ1-5
D: -
size: -
CDR3: CASSPPYNQPQHF
DNA: TGTGCCAGCAGCCCTCCTTATAATCAGCCCCAGCATTTT

V: TRBV7-3
J: TRBJ2-1
D: -
size: -
CDR3: CASSSNHEQFF
DNA: TGTGCCAGCAGCTCTAATCATGAGCAGTTCTTC

V: TRBV4-3
J: TRBJ2-7
D: -
size: -
CDR3: CASSQTPQGYEQYF
DNA: TGCGCCAGCAGCCAAACCCCACAGGGTTACGAGCAGTACTTC

V: TRBV6-5
J: TRBJ2-7
D: TRBD2
size: -
CDR3: CASSPVTSGKVEQYF
DNA: TGTGCCAGCAGCCCCGTGACTAGCGGGAAGGTCGAGCAGTACTTC

V: TRBV13
J: TRBJ2-5
D: TRBD1
size: -
CDR3: CASSSGQDRVQETQYF
DNA: TGTGCCAGCAGCTCGGGACAGGACCGGGTTCAAGAGACCCAGTACTTC

V: TRBV2
J: TRBJ1-2
D: -
size: -
CDR3: CASSAVPLNYGYTF
DNA: TGTGCCAGCAGTGCTGTTCCGTTAAACTATGGCTACACCTTC

V: TRBV30
J: TRBJ1-1
D: TRBD1
size: -
CDR3: CAWSTQGAGTEAFF
DNA: TGTGCCTGGAGTACCCAGGGGGCAGGAACTGAAGCTTTCTTT

V: TRBV15
J: TRBJ1-3
D: TRBD1
size: once
CDR3: CATSRDQGQVTNTIYF
DNA: TGTGCCACCAGCAGAGATCAGGGACAGGTCACAAACACCATATATTTT

V: TRBV7-2
J: TRBJ1-1
D: -
size: -
CDR3: CASSLIPTIMNTEAFF
DNA: TGTGCCAGCAGCTTAATTCCGACAATTATGAACACTGAAGCTTTCTTT

V: TRBV25-1
J: TRBJ1-2
D: -
size: -
CDR3: CASSDRQSYGYTF
DNA: TGTGCCAGCAGTGACAGGCAGAGCTATGGCTACACCTTC

V: TRBV25-1
J: TRBJ2-7
D: -
size: -
CDR3: CASGGTAITSYEQYF
DNA: TGTGCCAGCGGGGGGACAGCCATAACGAGCTACGAGCAGTACTTC

V: TRBV7-9
J: TRBJ1-4
D: -
size: -
CDR3: CASDGGGSPNEKLFF
DNA: TGTGCCAGTGACGGGGGGGGATCGCCAAATGAAAAACTGTTTTTT

V: TRBV2
J: TRBJ1-4
D: TRBD1
size: -
CDR3: CASSEGTGAGEKLFF
DNA: TGTGCCAGCAGTGAAGGTACAGGGGCGGGTGAAAAACTGTTTTTT

V: TRBV25-1
J: TRBJ2-3
D: TRBD1
size: -
CDR3: CASSDRGRVKTDTQYF
DNA: TGTGCCAGCAGTGACAGGGGGCGGGTGAAAACAGATACGCAGTATTTT

V: TRBV28
J: TRBJ1-5
D: -
size: -
CDR3: CASSPSIQPQHF
DNA: TGTGCCAGCAGTCCTTCTATTCAGCCCCAGCATTTT

V: TRBV28
J: TRBJ2-2
D: TRBD2
size: -
CDR3: CASLPGGPGELFF
DNA: TGTGCCAGCCTTCCGGGGGGGCCCGGGGAGCTGTTTTTT

V: TRBV10-1
J: TRBJ2-3
D: -
size: -
CDR3: CASSGGLSTDTQYF
DNA: TGCGCCAGCAGCGGCGGGCTGAGCACAGATACGCAGTATTTT

V: TRBV29-1
J: TRBJ2-1
D: TRBD2
size: -
CDR3: CSVPTSGRYNEQFF
DNA: TGCAGCGTCCCTACTAGCGGGAGGTACAATGAGCAGTTCTTC

V: TRBV29-1
J: TRBJ1-2
D: -
size: -
CDR3: CSVGTLTYGYTF
DNA: TGCAGCGTTGGGACTCTTACCTATGGCTACACCTTC

V: TRBV5-1
J: TRBJ2-7
D: TRBD1
size: -
CDR3: CASSIGGTGDSYEQYF
DNA: TGCGCCAGCAGTATTGGGGGGACAGGTGATTCCTACGAGCAGTACTTC

V: TRBV6-1
J: TRBJ2-5
D: -
size: -
CDR3: CASSESRSSSETQYF
DNA: TGTGCCAGCAGTGAATCCCGGAGCAGTTCTGAGACCCAGTACTTC

V: TRBV4-1
J: TRBJ1-3
D: -
size: -
CDR3: CASSQDPLRVSGNTIYF
DNA: TGCGCCAGCAGCCAAGATCCCCTTAGAGTCTCTGGAAACACCATATATTTT